A selection of T cell receptor beta chains follows, all from one sample in a study of CD8+ T cells in alopecia areata. Using immunoSEQ multiplex PCR, the repertoire was profiled, and TCRdb retains in-frame clones only, with some absent. Among about 190,000 clones, approximately 61% were seen once, and the ten largest hold about 0.94%. The sequencing used CD4+ T cells sorted from blood, collected at week 24, from a patient treated with tofacitinib. These receptor sequences come from a human donor with alopecia areata. CDR3s leave out the opening cysteine and the closing phenylalanine or tryptophan. Each record gives: J gene, V gene, CDR3 protein.

j_call: TRBJ2-4; v_call: TRBV4-3; cdr3_aa: ASSQVGDGDVQY
j_call: TRBJ1-6; v_call: TRBV7-9; cdr3_aa: ASSLVGLEVSPLH
j_call: TRBJ2-7; v_call: TRBV5-1; cdr3_aa: ASSLEGANSYEQY
j_call: TRBJ2-1; v_call: TRBV4-1; cdr3_aa: ASSQEPGRSSYNEQF
j_call: TRBJ1-4; v_call: TRBV6-5; cdr3_aa: ASRKTGQTNEKLF
j_call: TRBJ2-3; v_call: TRBV7-8; cdr3_aa: ASSLRSRTDTQY
j_call: TRBJ1-4; v_call: TRBV14; cdr3_aa: ASSHRGINEKLF
j_call: TRBJ1-4; v_call: TRBV9; cdr3_aa: ASSSGQGEKLF
j_call: TRBJ2-2; v_call: TRBV6-5; cdr3_aa: ASSRTGMNTGELF
j_call: TRBJ2-1; v_call: TRBV7-2; cdr3_aa: ASSPSSPPTYNEQF
j_call: TRBJ1-1; v_call: TRBV5-6; cdr3_aa: ASLNLGQPNTEAF
j_call: TRBJ1-2; v_call: TRBV14; cdr3_aa: ASSPGGHGYT
j_call: TRBJ1-6; v_call: TRBV6-1; cdr3_aa: ASSGRGRGSPLH
j_call: TRBJ1-5; v_call: TRBV30; cdr3_aa: AWSSWGQNQPQH
j_call: TRBJ1-2; v_call: TRBV29-1; cdr3_aa: SVGLRPSTDYGYT
j_call: TRBJ1-4; v_call: TRBV29-1; cdr3_aa: SVSFGAVEKLF
j_call: TRBJ2-7; v_call: TRBV7-8; cdr3_aa: ASGAGTVIYEQY
j_call: TRBJ1-5; v_call: TRBV27; cdr3_aa: ASSFKGSNQPQH
j_call: TRBJ2-1; v_call: TRBV7-2; cdr3_aa: ASRPSGGAYNEQF
j_call: TRBJ2-2; v_call: TRBV7-2; cdr3_aa: ASSLYYTGELF
j_call: TRBJ2-5; v_call: TRBV6-5; cdr3_aa: ASKQDRGRETQY
j_call: TRBJ2-7; v_call: TRBV25-1; cdr3_aa: ASSEGAYEQY
j_call: TRBJ1-1; v_call: TRBV29-1; cdr3_aa: SVGQLEAF
j_call: TRBJ2-1; v_call: TRBV7-3; cdr3_aa: ASSSPGQGSYEQF
j_call: TRBJ2-7; v_call: TRBV6-5; cdr3_aa: ASPTTYEQY
j_call: TRBJ2-5; v_call: TRBV29-1; cdr3_aa: SVGGQETQY